This TCR beta chain stems from a study of T cell changes during pregnancy in multiple sclerosis. Sequencing used immunoSEQ multiplex PCR; TCRdb keeps in-frame clones, though not all of them. The sample has about 31,000 clones, 75% to 95% seen once. CDR1 is SGHAT and CDR2 is FQNNGV in the germline V gene. V dropped 0 bases and J dropped 5; count of bases not matched to a gene: 5. This CDR3 comprises 15 residues. The chain has TRBV11-2 and TRBJ2-7; 9 nucleotides match TRBD1. The sample consisted of CD8+ T cells from peripheral blood mononuclear cells, taken in the second trimester of pregnancy. The receptor's source is a female donor with multiple sclerosis, enrolled in a pregnancy study. CDR3 coding DNA: TGTGCCAGCAGCTTAGAACCGGGACAGGGCCACGAGCAGTACTTC. Amino acid sequence: CASSLEPGQGHEQYF.